A single sample gave rise to the 27 T cell receptor beta chains below, sequenced in a study of blood T cell repertoires in COVID-19. Measured with immunoSEQ multiplex PCR; TCRdb has only the in-frame clones, and not every one. There are fewer than 250,000 clones in the sample; over 80% occur only once, and approximately 3.7% lies in the top ten. The sequenced material came from PBMCs or T cells enriched from blood (not recorded which). These receptors came from a woman under 40 who had been exposed to COVID-19.

The rearrangement uses TRBV30 and TRBJ2-3; maybe TRBD1 (6 bases). The V gene lost 0 bases and the J gene lost 11 bases, with 12 bases spanning the gap. Germline V CDR1 and CDR2: GTSNPN, SVGIG (reference sequence). The length of the CDR3 is 12 residues. The CDR3 is CAWSVGAGLQYF. CDR3 DNA: TGTGCCTGGAGTGTGGGGGCGGGTTTGCAGTATTTT.

In DNA form, the CDR3 reads TGTGCCAGCAGTTACCTGACAGGGGTCAATCAGCCCCAGCATTTT. Protein sequence: CASSYLTGVNQPQHF. This chain uses TRBV6-2 or TRBV6-3 with TRBJ1-5; 8 nucleotides line up with TRBD1. V was pared by 2 bases and J by 3 bases, with 3 bases of the junction left unmatched. This CDR3 is 15 amino acids long. CDR1 is MNHEY and CDR2 is SVGEGT in the germline V gene.

The chain joins TRBV11-2 to TRBJ1-3; 9 bases align to TRBD1. The CDR3 loop spans 16 amino acids. V was clipped by 4 bases and J by 0 bases; unmatched bases: 4. Germline CDR1 SGHAT, CDR2 FQNNGV. The CDR3 region has the DNA TGTGCCAGCAGCTCCGGACAGGGGCTCTCTGGAAACACCATATATTTT. Translated: CASSSGQGLSGNTIYF.

V and J are TRBV10-2 and TRBJ2-3; 11 bases match TRBD2. The CDR3 has 15 amino acids. After removal of 7 bases from V and 3 bases from J, the junction contained 6 bases not matched to a gene. Germline V CDR1 and CDR2: WSHSY, SAAADI. In DNA form, the CDR3 reads TGCGCCAGCACACTAGCGGGAGCGAGGACAGATACGCAGTATTTT. It translates to CASTLAGARTDTQYF.

This clone has a handful of counts. The chain combines TRBV3-1 (or the pseudogene TRBV3-2) with TRBJ1-1, with 7 nucleotides matching TRBD1. Unmatched junction bases numbered 11, after V lost 1 base and J lost 3 bases. This CDR3 comprises 17 residues. Germline V lookup: CDR1 LGHDT, CDR2 YNNKEL (reference sequence). The CDR3 sequence: CASSQGSDRATHTEAFF. In DNA form, the CDR3 reads TGTGCCAGCAGCCAAGGGAGCGACAGGGCAACTCACACTGAAGCTTTCTTT.

Written as DNA, the CDR3 is TGTGCCAGTACCCCCTTCCAGGGGGCGGTTCAGCCCCAGCATTTT. This encodes CASTPFQGAVQPQHF. The rearrangement links TRBV19 to TRBJ1-5, with 8 bases lining up with TRBD1. The J segment lost 6 bases and the V segment lost 7 bases, leaving 11 bases of the junction unmatched. The CDR3 loop spans 15 amino acids. CDR1 is LNHDA and CDR2 is SQIVND in the germline V gene (reference sequence).

The V and J genes are TRBV19 and TRBJ2-7; 12 nucleotides match TRBD2. Trimming removed 5 bases from V and 3 bases from J; junction bases left unmatched: 14. Germline CDR1 reads LNHDA; CDR2 reads SQIVND (reference sequence). CDR3 length: 18 amino acids. Written as DNA, the CDR3 is TGTGCCAGTAGTTTGACTAGCGGGAGACAACAACAGGTCTACGAGCAGTACTTC. Its protein product is CASSLTSGRQQQVYEQYF.

This clone was observed at least ten times. The chain couples TRBV6-1 to TRBJ2-6; 12 nucleotides agree with TRBD2. The CDR3 sequence is 16 residues long. The J segment lost 4 bases and the V segment lost 2 bases, leaving 0 bases of the junction unmatched. CDR1 is MNHNS, CDR2 SASEGT, per germline. The CDR3 DNA follows: TGTGCCAGCAGTGAACTAGCGGGAGGGGGGGCCAACGTCCTGACTTTC. It codes for CASSELAGGGANVLTF.

CDR3: CASSISAGEETQYF. The CDR3 DNA is TGTGCCAGTAGTATTTCGGCGGGAGAAGAGACCCAGTACTTC. The gene calls are TRBV19 and TRBJ2-5; 7 nucleotides line up with TRBD2. V was pared by 3 bases and J by 3 bases, with 4 bases of the junction left unmatched. CDR1 is LNHDA, CDR2 SQIVND, per germline (reference sequence). The CDR3 is 14 amino acids. The whole variable domain, remainder taken from reference TRBV19 and TRBJ2-5, is DGGITQSPKYLFRKEGQNVTLSCEQNLNHDAMYWYRQDPGQGLRLIYYSQIVNDFQKGDIAEGYSVSREKKESFPLTVTSAQKNPTAFYLCASSISAGEETQYFGPGTRLLVL.

V and J are TRBV6-5 and TRBJ2-7; D remains unclear. The germline V gene has CDR1 MNHEY and CDR2 SVGAGI. V was clipped by 6 bases and J by 4 bases, with 10 bases between them. The CDR3 covers 12 residues. CDR3 DNA: TGTGCCAGCAGCCAGACATATTACGAGCAGTACTTC. Protein sequence: CASSQTYYEQYF.

The chain carries TRBV20-1 and TRBJ2-1; D not resolved. The CDR3 is made up of 13 amino acids. Per the germline V gene, CDR1 is DFQATT and CDR2 is SNEGSKA (reference sequence). V was trimmed by 3 bases and J by 3 bases, leaving 9 bases between them. CDR3 DNA: TGCAGTGCTAGTCGGGTGGTCTACAATGAGCAGTTCTTC. Protein product: CSASRVVYNEQFF.

The chain uses TRBV3-1 (or the pseudogene TRBV3-2) and TRBJ1-3; D possibly corresponds to TRBD1 (5 bases). The CDR3 extends over 13 amino acids. Germline CDR1 and CDR2: LGHDT and YNNKEL (reference sequence). V dropped 0 bases and J dropped 5 bases, with 5 bases sitting between them. In nucleotides, the CDR3 is TGTGCCAGCAGCCAAGAGGACAGAAACACCATATATTTT. This encodes CASSQEDRNTIYF.

The chain carries TRBV13 and TRBJ2-7; TRBD1 matches 7 bases. V gave up 5 bases and J gave up 4 bases; unmatched junction bases: 5. Germline-derived CDR1 and CDR2 are PRHDT and FYEKMQ (reference sequence). There are 13 residues in the CDR3. As DNA, the CDR3 is TGTGCCAGCAGCCTCTACAGGGGTTACGAGCAGTACTTC. Its protein product is CASSLYRGYEQYF.

In this sample, this clone turned up a few times. The V gene is TRBV19, the J gene TRBJ2-7; tentative D call: TRBD1 (6 bases). Per germline, CDR1 LNHDA and CDR2 SQIVND (reference sequence). V was cut by 3 bases and J by 5 bases, with 14 bases left in between. The CDR3 covers 14 residues. Here the CDR3 DNA reads TGTGCCAGTAGTATCAGGGGTCGGGGAGACGAGCAGTACTTC. The encoded protein is CASSIRGRGDEQYF.

The rearrangement joins TRBV19 to TRBJ1-2; D gene uncertain. The length of the CDR3 is 13 residues. With 3 bases removed from V and 5 bases from J, the gap between germline ends came to 10 bases. CDR1 is LNHDA, CDR2 SQIVND, per germline (reference sequence). CDR3 loop: CASSIRVGYGYTF. The CDR3 DNA reads as TGTGCCAGTAGTATCCGAGTCGGGTATGGCTACACCTTC.

There are a few counts of this clone. The chain uses TRBV6-1 and TRBJ2-7, with 11 bases fitting TRBD1. The trim removed 7 bases at V and 3 bases at J, leaving 8 bases unmatched. Germline CDR1 and CDR2: MNHNS and SASEGT. The CDR3 covers 15 residues. CDR3 loop: CASTATGTGGYEQYF. The DNA of the CDR3 is TGTGCCAGCACCGCCACCGGGACAGGGGGCTACGAGCAGTACTTC.

The chain employs TRBV2 and TRBJ1-1; 9 positions agree with TRBD1. Germline loops: CDR1 SNHLY, CDR2 FYNNEI. The CDR3 extends over 13 amino acids. Unmatched junction bases numbered 2, after V lost 7 bases and J lost 2 bases. The CDR3 spells CASMGQGNTEAFF. For the CDR3, the DNA is TGTGCCAGCATGGGACAGGGAAACACTGAAGCTTTCTTT.

The rearrangement links TRBV7-9 to TRBJ1-6, with 9 bases that match TRBD1. The germline CDR1 and CDR2 sequences are SEHNR and FQNEAQ (reference sequence). Trimming at V came to 6 bases and at J to 10 bases, leaving 7 bases not matched to a gene. The CDR3 totals 14 residues. The CDR3 DNA sequence: TGTGCCAGCAGATCCGGGACAGGGCCATCACCCCTCCACTTT. This encodes CASRSGTGPSPLHF.

The rearrangement uses TRBV7-3 and TRBJ2-3; 10 nucleotides agree with TRBD2. Per the germline V gene, CDR1 is SGHTA and CDR2 is FQGTGA. The CDR3 spans 15 residues. With V trimmed by 3 bases and J by 5 bases, 5 bases remained unmatched. The CDR3 DNA is TGTGCCAGCAGCTTTAGCGGGAGGCAGGGAGATACGCAGTATTTT. Amino acid sequence: CASSFSGRQGDTQYF. The full variable domain, in which reference TRBV7-3 and TRBJ2-3 provide the parts outside the CDR3, is GAGVSQTPSNKVTEKGKYVELRCDPISGHTALYWYRQSLGQGPEFLIYFQGTGAADDSGLPNDRFFAVRPEGSVSTLKIQRTERGDSAVYLCASSFSGRQGDTQYFGPGTRLTVL.

This clone occurred once. The J gene is TRBJ1-4, the V gene TRBV2; 9 nucleotides line up with TRBD1. The CDR3 contains 15 residues. With 6 bases clipped from V and 8 bases from J, the junction kept 10 bases outside the gene matches. Germline values: CDR1 SNHLY, CDR2 FYNNEI. The CDR3 is CASSETGGLGEKLFF. CDR3 bases: TGTGCCAGCAGCGAAACAGGGGGCTTGGGAGAAAAACTGTTTTTT.

Concerning this clone itself: Additional DNA sequences in this sample encode the identical CDR3. The rearrangement joins TRBV5-1 to TRBJ2-7, with TRBD1 matching 9 bases. Losses at the gene ends were 4 bases for V and 4 bases for J; bases not matched to a gene: 6. The CDR3 runs 14 residues. CDR1 is SGHRS, CDR2 YFSETQ, per germline. For the CDR3, the DNA is TGCGCCAGCAGCACGGGGACAGGGTCTTACGAGCAGTACTTC. This translates into CASSTGTGSYEQYF.

This chain connects TRBV18 to TRBJ2-7; the D gene is possibly TRBD1 (5 bases). CDR3 length: 14 residues. V was shortened by 3 bases and J by 3 bases, with 12 bases between the two germline ends. Germline V lookup: CDR1 KGHSH, CDR2 LQKENI. The CDR3 sequence: CASSPRDDSYEQYF. The CDR3, as DNA: TGTGCCAGCTCACCGAGAGACGACAGCTACGAGCAGTACTTC.

The table lists this clone with a few counts. The rearrangement links TRBV6-6 to TRBJ1-2; the match to TRBD1 covers 7 bases. Per germline, CDR1 MNHNY and CDR2 SVGAGI (reference sequence). The CDR3 spans 11 residues. CDR3: CAIRQGGSYTF. CDR3 nucleotides: TGTGCTATCCGACAGGGCGGGAGCTACACCTTC.

The V call is TRBV14, the J call TRBJ2-7; a weak D match, TRBD1 (5 bases). In germline, CDR1 is SGHDN, CDR2 FVKESK. This CDR3 has 13 residues. The germline V and J ends were trimmed by 4 bases and 3 bases, with 10 bases remaining between them. The chain's CDR3 is CASSPRDFYEQYF. Here the CDR3 DNA reads TGTGCCAGCAGCCCCAGGGATTTCTACGAGCAGTACTTC.

The V call is TRBV29-1, the J call TRBJ2-1; TRBD1 might be the D (6 bases). CDR3 length equals 16 residues. Trimming removed 6 bases at V and 5 bases at J, with 23 bases between. The germline V gene encodes CDR1 SQVTM and CDR2 ANQGSEA. The CDR3, as DNA: TGCAGCGTGGCTCTTTACAGGGCCCTGGGGAACAATGAGCAGTTCTTC. Its translation: CSVALYRALGNNEQFF.

The chain employs TRBV27 and TRBJ2-1, with TRBD2 identical over 10 bases. After removal of 7 bases from V and 2 bases from J, the junction contained 2 bases not matched to a gene. The CDR3 is 14 residues long. From germline, CDR1 is MNHEY and CDR2 SMNVEV (reference sequence). In DNA, the CDR3 is TGTGCCAGCAAACTAGCGGGACCCTACAATGAGCAGTTCTTC. Protein product: CASKLAGPYNEQFF.

The chain links TRBV15 to TRBJ1-1; D is possibly TRBD1 (6 bases). V gave up 5 bases and J gave up 0 bases, with 10 bases separating them. Per the germline V gene, CDR1 is LNHNV and CDR2 is YYDKDF (reference sequence). This CDR3 is 14 amino acids long. CDR3 sequence reads: CATSPGHLNTEAFF. DNA of the CDR3: TGTGCCACCAGCCCGGGACACCTGAACACTGAAGCTTTCTTT.